The TCR beta chain described here comes from a study of neurological immune-mediated disorders. Germline CDR1 and CDR2: SGDLS and YYNGEE. V was trimmed by 0 bases and J by 8 bases, leaving 17 bases between them. This CDR3 contains 16 residues. In its sample, this clonotype was seen many times. TCRdb re-called the 5' RACE reads through MiXCR, storing one row per CDR3 protein. The top ten hold 6.5% to 9% of the sample, which has approximately 74,000 distinct CDR3 sequences, around 5% seen once. The V and J genes are TRBV9 and TRBJ2-2; D is possibly TRBD1 (6 bases). The sequenced sample was PBMCs. The receptor's source is a man aged 18 to 29 with multiple sclerosis. The CDR3 bases are TGTGCCAGCAGCGTAGGTTCCACAGGGCGAATGGGGGAGCTGTTTTTT. This codes for CASSVGSTGRMGELFF. Using reference TRBV9 and TRBJ2-2 for the parts outside the CDR3, the full variable domain is DSGVTQTPKHLITATGQRVTLRCSPRSGDLSVYWYQQSLDQGLQFLIQYYNGEERAKGNILERFSAQQFPDLHSELNLSSLELGDSALYFCASSVGSTGRMGELFFGEGSRLTVL.